What follows describes a single T cell receptor (beta chain). Its antigen remains unknown. This sample is part of a study of vaccination effects on CD4 cells after COVID-19. Profiled with immunoSEQ multiplex PCR; TCRdb holds only in-frame clones, not every one. The sample includes 15,000 or so clones, around 79% of them seen just once. Before sequencing took place, the ViraFEST assay used viral peptide pools to expand antigen-specific CD4+ T cells. When around 10 days of culture had elapsed, CD4+ T cells were isolated. This person's SARS-CoV-2 infection, confirmed by PCR, occurred between March and December 2020. All participants had two doses of either the BNT162b2 or mRNA-1273 vaccine. The researchers cultured fewer than 2.5 million PBMC per well with about 10 IU/ml IL-2 and around 9.5 ug/ml peptides. Half-medium replacement with IL-2 medium occurred on days 3 and 7. The sequence was collected from a human donor who had a prior SARS-CoV-2 infection. The sample was CD4+ T cells from PBMCs cultured with HCoV-NL63 spike peptides, taken after COVID-19 vaccination.

The CDR3 loop reads CASSPRVGGGETQYF. CDR3 DNA: TGTGCCAGCTCACCAAGGGTTGGGGGCGGAGAGACCCAGTACTTC. This chain connects TRBV18 to TRBJ2-5; D perhaps matches TRBD1 (6 bases). Trimming left V 2 bases short and J 4 bases short, with 14 bases between. Germline-derived CDR1 and CDR2 are KGHSH and LQKENI. The CDR3 length is 15 residues.